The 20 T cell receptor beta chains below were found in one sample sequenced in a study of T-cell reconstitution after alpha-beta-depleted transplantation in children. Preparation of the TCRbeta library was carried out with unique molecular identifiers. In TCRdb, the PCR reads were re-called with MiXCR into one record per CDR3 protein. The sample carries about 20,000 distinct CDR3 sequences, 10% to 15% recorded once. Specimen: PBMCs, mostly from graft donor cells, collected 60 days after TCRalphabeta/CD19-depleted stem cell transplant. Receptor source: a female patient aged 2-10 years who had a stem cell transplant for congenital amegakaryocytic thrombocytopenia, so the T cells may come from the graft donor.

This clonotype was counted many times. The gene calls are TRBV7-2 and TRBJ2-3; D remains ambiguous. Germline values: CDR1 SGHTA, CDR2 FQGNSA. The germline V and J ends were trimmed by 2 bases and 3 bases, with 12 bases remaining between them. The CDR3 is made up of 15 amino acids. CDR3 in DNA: TGTGCCAGCAGCTTATGGGCTAGTTTGACAGATACGCAGTATTTT. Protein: CASSLWASLTDTQYF. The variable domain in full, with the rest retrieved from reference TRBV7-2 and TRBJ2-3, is GAGVSQSPSNKVTEKGKDVELRCDPISGHTALYWYRQSLGQGLEFLIYFQGNSAPDKSGLPSDRFSAERTGGSVSTLTIQRTQQEDSAVYLCASSLWASLTDTQYFGPGTRLTVL.

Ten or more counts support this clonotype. As DNA, the CDR3 is TGTGCCAGCAGTTTAGATTCAGGACGTATCCACCCTGAGCAGTTCTTC. This sequence encodes CASSLDSGRIHPEQFF. The chain carries TRBV12-3 or TRBV12-4 and TRBJ2-1; D is unresolved. The CDR3 loop spans 16 amino acids. Trimming took 1 base from V and 9 from J, leaving 19 bases between them.

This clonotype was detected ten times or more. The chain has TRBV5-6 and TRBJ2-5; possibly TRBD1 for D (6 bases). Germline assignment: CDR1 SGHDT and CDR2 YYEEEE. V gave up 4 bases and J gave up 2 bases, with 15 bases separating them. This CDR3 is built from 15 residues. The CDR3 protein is CASSPGVSVQETQYF. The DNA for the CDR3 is TGTGCCAGCAGCCCAGGGGTCTCTGTTCAAGAGACCCAGTACTTC.

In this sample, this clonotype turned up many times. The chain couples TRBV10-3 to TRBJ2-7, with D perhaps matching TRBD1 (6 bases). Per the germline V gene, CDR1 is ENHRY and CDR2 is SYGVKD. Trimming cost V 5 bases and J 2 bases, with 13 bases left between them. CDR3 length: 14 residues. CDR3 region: CAISKWDTTYEQYF. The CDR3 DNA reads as TGTGCCATCAGTAAATGGGACACCACCTACGAGCAGTACTTC.

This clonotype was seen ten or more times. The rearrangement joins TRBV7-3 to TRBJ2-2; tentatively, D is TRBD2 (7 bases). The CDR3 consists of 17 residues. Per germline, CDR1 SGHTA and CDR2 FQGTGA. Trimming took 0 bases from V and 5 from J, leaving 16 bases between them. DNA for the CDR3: TGTGCCAGCAGCTTAACCGGGGGGCAGGGAGGTACCGGGGAGCTGTTTTTT. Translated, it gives CASSLTGGQGGTGELFF.

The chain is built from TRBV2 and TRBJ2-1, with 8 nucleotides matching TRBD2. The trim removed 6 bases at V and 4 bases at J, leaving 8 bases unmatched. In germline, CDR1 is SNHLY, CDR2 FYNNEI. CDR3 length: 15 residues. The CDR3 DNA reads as TGTGCCAGCAGCTTGGACGCGGGAGGTTACAATGAGCAGTTCTTC. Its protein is CASSLDAGGYNEQFF.

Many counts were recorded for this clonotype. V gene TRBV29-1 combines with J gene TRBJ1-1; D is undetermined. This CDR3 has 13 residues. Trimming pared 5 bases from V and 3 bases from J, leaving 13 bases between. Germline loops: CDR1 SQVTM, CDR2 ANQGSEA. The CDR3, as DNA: TGCAGCGTTTTTCTGGGCGGATACACTGAAGCTTTCTTT. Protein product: CSVFLGGYTEAFF.

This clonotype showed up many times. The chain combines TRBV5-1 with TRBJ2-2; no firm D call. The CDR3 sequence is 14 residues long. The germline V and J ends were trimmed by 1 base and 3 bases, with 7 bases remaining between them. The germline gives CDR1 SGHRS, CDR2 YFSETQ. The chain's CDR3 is CASSLWADTGELFF. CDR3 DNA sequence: TGCGCCAGCAGCTTGTGGGCAGACACCGGGGAGCTGTTTTTT.

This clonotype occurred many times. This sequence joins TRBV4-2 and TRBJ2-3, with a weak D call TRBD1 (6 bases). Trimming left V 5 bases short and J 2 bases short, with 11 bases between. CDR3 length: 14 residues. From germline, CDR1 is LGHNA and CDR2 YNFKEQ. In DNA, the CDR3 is TGTGCCAGCAGCGGACGGGACAACACAGATACGCAGTATTTT. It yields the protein CASSGRDNTDTQYF.

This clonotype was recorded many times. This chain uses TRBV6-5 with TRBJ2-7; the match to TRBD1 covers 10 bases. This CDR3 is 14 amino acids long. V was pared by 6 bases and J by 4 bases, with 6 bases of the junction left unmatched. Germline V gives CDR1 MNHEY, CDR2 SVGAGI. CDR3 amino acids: CASSRTGGTYEQYF. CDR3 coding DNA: TGTGCCAGCAGCCGGACAGGGGGAACATACGAGCAGTACTTC.

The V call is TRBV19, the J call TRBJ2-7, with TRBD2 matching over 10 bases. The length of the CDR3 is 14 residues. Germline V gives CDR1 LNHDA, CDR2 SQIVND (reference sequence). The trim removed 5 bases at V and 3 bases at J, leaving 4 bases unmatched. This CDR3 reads CASSEAGGDYEQYF. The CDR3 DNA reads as TGTGCCAGTAGTGAAGCGGGAGGGGACTACGAGCAGTACTTC.

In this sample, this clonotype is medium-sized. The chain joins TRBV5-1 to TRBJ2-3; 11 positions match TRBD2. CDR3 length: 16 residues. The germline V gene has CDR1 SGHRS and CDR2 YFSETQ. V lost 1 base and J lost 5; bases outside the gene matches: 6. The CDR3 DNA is TGCGCCAGCAGCTTGCTCCCTAGCGGGAGGATAGATACGCAGTATTTT. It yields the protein CASSLLPSGRIDTQYF.

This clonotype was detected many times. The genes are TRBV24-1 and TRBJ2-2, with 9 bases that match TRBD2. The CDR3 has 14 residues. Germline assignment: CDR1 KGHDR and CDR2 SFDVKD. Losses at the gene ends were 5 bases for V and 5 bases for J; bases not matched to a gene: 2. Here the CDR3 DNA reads TGTGCCACCAGTGCTAGCGGGAAAACCGGGGAGCTGTTTTTT. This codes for CATSASGKTGELFF.

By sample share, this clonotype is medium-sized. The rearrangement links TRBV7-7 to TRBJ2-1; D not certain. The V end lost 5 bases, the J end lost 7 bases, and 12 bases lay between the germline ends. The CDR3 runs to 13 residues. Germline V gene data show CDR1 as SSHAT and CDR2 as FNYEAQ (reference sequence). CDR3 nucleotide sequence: TGTGCCAGCAGCCCTTATAGAGGAAATGAGCAGTTCTTC. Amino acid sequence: CASSPYRGNEQFF.

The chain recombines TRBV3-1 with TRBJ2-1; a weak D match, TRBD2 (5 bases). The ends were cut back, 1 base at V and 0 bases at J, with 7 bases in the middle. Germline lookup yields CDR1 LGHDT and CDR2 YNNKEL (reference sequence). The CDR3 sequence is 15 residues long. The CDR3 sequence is CASSQGAGSYNEQFF. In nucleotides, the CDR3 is TGTGCCAGCAGCCAAGGGGCGGGCTCCTACAATGAGCAGTTCTTC.

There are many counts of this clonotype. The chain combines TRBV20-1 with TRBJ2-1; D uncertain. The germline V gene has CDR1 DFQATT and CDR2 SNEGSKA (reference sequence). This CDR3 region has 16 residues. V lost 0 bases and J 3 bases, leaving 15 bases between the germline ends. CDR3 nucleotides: TGCAGTGCTAGAGAGGGAACGGGCCTAAACTACAATGAGCAGTTCTTC. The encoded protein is CSAREGTGLNYNEQFF.

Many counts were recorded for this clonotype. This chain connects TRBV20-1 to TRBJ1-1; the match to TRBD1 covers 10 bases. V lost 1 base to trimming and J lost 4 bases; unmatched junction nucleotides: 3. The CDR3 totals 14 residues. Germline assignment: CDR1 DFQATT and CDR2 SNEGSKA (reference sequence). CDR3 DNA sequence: TGCAGTGCTAGAGTGGGACAGGGGATCACTGAAGCTTTCTTT. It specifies CSARVGQGITEAFF.

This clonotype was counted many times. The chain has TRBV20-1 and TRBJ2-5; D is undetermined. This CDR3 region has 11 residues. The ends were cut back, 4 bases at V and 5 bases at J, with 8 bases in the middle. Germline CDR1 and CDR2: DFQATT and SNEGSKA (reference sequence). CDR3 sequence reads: CSAIEVETQYF. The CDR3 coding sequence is TGCAGTGCTATAGAAGTTGAGACCCAGTACTTC.

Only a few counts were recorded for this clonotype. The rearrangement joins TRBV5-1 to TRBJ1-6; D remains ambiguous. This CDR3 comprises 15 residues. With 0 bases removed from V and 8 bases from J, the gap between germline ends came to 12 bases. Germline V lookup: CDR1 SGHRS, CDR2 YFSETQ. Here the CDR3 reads CASSLEGGEHSPLHF. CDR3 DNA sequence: TGCGCCAGCAGCTTGGAAGGCGGGGAACATTCACCCCTCCACTTT.

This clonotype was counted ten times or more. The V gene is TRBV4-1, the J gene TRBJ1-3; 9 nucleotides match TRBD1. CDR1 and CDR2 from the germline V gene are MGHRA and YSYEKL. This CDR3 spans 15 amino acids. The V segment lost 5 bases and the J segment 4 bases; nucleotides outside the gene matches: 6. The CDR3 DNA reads TGCGCCAGCAGCACCCGGACAGGGGAAGGAAACACCATATATTTT. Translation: CASSTRTGEGNTIYF.